This TCR beta chain was recorded in a study of cytomegalovirus exposure and HLA in healthy donors. J was trimmed by 4 bases and V by 2 bases; bases with no gene match: 5. Germline V lookup: CDR1 SGHNT, CDR2 YYREEE (reference sequence). The CDR3 loop spans 15 amino acids. Both 60 Vbeta primers and 13 Jbeta primers went into the PCR. The table came from immunoSEQ multiplex PCR; TCRdb's copy has only in-frame clones and leaves some out. The sample carries over 150,000 clones, roughly 78% recorded once. Source material: PBMCs. The chain carries TRBV5-4 and TRBJ2-5, with 10 bases fitting TRBD1. The source of this sequence is a woman aged 45-65 years in good health and CMV-seropositive. Here the CDR3 DNA reads TGTGCCAGCAGCTTTCCCGGGACAGGGGTAGAGACCCAGTACTTC. Encoded protein: CASSFPGTGVETQYF.